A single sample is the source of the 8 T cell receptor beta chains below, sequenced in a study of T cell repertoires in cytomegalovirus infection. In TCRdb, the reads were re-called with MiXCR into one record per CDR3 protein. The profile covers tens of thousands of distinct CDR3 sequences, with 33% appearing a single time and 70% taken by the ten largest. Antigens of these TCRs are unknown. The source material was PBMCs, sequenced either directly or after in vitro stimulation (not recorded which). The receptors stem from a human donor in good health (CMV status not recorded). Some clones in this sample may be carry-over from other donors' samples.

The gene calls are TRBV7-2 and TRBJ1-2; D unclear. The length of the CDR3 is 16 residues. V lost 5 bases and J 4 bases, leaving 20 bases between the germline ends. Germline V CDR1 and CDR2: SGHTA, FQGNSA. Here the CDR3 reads CASSPALEEFGYGYTF. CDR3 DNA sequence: TGTGCCAGCAGCCCTGCATTGGAGGAATTCGGCTATGGCTACACCTTC.

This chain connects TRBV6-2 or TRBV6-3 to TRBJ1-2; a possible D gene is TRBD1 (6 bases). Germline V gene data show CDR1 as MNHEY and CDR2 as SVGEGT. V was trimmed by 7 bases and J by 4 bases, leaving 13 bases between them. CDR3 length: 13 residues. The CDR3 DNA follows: TGTGCCAGCACCAAAGGACAGTCCTATGGCTACACCTTC. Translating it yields CASTKGQSYGYTF.

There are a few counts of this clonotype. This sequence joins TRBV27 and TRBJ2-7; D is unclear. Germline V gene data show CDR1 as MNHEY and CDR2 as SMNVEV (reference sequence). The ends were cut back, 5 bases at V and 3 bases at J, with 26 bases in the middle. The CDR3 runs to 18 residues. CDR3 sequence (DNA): TGTGCCAGCAGTCCATACTTTGGTGCTCCCCTGGGCAGCTACGAGCAGTACTTC. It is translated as CASSPYFGAPLGSYEQYF.

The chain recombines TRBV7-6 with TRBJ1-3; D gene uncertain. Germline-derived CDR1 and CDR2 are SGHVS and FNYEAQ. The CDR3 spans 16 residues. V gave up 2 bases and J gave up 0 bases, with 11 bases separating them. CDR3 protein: CASSLIRAGSGNTIYF. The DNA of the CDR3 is TGTGCCAGCAGCTTAATACGGGCCGGCTCTGGAAACACCATATATTTT.

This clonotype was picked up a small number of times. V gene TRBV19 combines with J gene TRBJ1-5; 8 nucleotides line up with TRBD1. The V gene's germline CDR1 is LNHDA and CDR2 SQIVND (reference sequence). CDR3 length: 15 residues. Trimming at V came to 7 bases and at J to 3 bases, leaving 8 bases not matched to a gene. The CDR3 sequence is CASTTGTGFNQPQHF. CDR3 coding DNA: TGTGCCAGTACCACCGGGACAGGTTTCAATCAGCCCCAGCATTTT.

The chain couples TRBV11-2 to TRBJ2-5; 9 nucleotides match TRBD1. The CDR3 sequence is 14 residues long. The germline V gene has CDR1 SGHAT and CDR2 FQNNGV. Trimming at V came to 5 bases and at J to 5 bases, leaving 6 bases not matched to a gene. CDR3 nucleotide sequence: TGTGCCAGCAGCCGAACAGACAGGGGGGAGACCCAGTACTTC. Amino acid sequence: CASSRTDRGETQYF.

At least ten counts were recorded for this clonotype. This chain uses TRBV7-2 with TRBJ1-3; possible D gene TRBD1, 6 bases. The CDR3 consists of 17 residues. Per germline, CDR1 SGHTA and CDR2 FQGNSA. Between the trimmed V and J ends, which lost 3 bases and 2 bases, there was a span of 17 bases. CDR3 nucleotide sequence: TGTGCCAGCAGCTTGGAGCGCGCTACAGGGACTGGAAACACCATATATTTT. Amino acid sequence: CASSLERATGTGNTIYF. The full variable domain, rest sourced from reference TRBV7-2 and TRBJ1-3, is GAGVSQSPSNKVTEKGKDVELRCDPISGHTALYWYRQSLGQGLEFLIYFQGNSAPDKSGLPSDRFSAERTGGSVSTLTIQRTQQEDSAVYLCASSLERATGTGNTIYFGEGSWLTVV.

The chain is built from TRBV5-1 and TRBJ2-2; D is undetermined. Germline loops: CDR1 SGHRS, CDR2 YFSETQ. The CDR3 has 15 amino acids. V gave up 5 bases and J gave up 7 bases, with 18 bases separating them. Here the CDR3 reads CASRSDPLSGGELFF. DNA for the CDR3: TGCGCCAGCAGGTCGGACCCACTCTCGGGCGGGGAGCTGTTTTTT. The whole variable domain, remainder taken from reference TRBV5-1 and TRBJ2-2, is KAGVTQTPRYLIKTRGQQVTLSCSPISGHRSVSWYQQTPGQGLQFLFEYFSETQRNKGNFPGRFSGRQFSNSRSEMNVSTLELGDSALYLCASRSDPLSGGELFFGEGSRLTVL.